The 11 T cell receptor beta chains below all came from one sample that was sequenced in a study of cytomegalovirus exposure and HLA in healthy donors. The repertoire was sequenced with immunoSEQ multiplex PCR; TCRdb's copy has only in-frame clones and lacks some. The data contain more than 90,000 clones, roughly 82% of them singletons. The specimen was PBMCs. The receptors here all came from a man aged 18 to 29 in good health and CMV-seronegative.

V and J are TRBV9 and TRBJ2-2; TRBD2 matches at 11 bases. Germline loops: CDR1 SGDLS, CDR2 YYNGEE. V was clipped by 3 bases and J by 7 bases; unmatched bases: 8. The CDR3 totals 16 residues. CDR3 nucleotide sequence: TGTGCCAGCAGCGCCCCGACTAGCGGGGCTGGCGGGGAGCTGTTTTTT. Its translation is CASSAPTSGAGGELFF.

The chain recombines TRBV7-6 with TRBJ1-3; D remains ambiguous. Germline-derived CDR1 and CDR2 are SGHVS and FNYEAQ. The V gene lost 5 bases and the J gene lost 1 base, with 12 bases spanning the gap. This CDR3 region has 15 residues. This CDR3 is CASSPSGLSGNTIYF. DNA for the CDR3: TGTGCCAGCAGCCCCAGCGGACTTTCTGGAAACACCATATATTTT.

V gene TRBV6-5 combines with J gene TRBJ2-6, with 9 bases lining up with TRBD1. Germline V CDR1 and CDR2: MNHEY, SVGAGI. This CDR3 is built from 13 residues. Germline trimming cut 5 bases from V and 16 bases from J; bases unmatched to any gene: 9. This CDR3 is CASSPPGQGFLTF. CDR3 in DNA: TGTGCCAGCAGTCCGCCGGGACAGGGTTTTCTGACTTTC.

The V gene is TRBV27, the J gene TRBJ1-1; perhaps TRBD1 as D (6 bases). V was cut by 4 bases and J by 0 bases, with 9 bases left in between. The CDR3 runs 14 residues. Germline-derived CDR1 and CDR2 are MNHEY and SMNVEV (reference sequence). CDR3 in DNA: TGTGCCAGCAGTTCTCAGGGGATGAACACTGAAGCTTTCTTT. This codes for CASSSQGMNTEAFF.

The rearrangement joins TRBV7-8 to TRBJ2-3, with D perhaps TRBD1 (5 bases). Between the trimmed V and J ends, which lost 5 bases and 4 bases, there was a span of 10 bases. The CDR3 runs 13 residues. Germline V gene sequence: CDR1 SGHVS, CDR2 FQNEAQ. The CDR3 sequence is CASSLTRADTQYF. The CDR3 DNA reads as TGTGCCAGCAGCCTTACCAGGGCAGATACGCAGTATTTT.

The table lists this clone with a few counts. The J gene is TRBJ2-7, the V gene TRBV30, with D tentatively TRBD2 (6 bases). This CDR3 has 13 amino acids. CDR1 and CDR2 from the germline V gene are GTSNPN and SVGIG (reference sequence). Trimming took 0 bases from V and 7 from J, leaving 13 bases between them. CDR3 bases: TGTGCCTGGAGTGTAGGCCCCGCGGGGGAGCAGTACTTC. This encodes CAWSVGPAGEQYF.

CDR3 in amino acids: CAISESLTVSTDTQYF. CDR3 nucleotide sequence: TGTGCCATCAGTGAGTCCCTGACAGTTAGCACAGATACGCAGTATTTT. This chain links TRBV10-3 with TRBJ2-3; a possible D gene is TRBD1 (5 bases). V lost 0 bases, J lost 0 bases, and 10 bases lay in between. Per germline, CDR1 ENHRY and CDR2 SYGVKD. The CDR3 sequence is 16 residues long.

The chain couples TRBV6-1 to TRBJ1-2, with a tentative D call TRBD1 (5 bases). Germline V CDR1 and CDR2: MNHNS, SASEGT. This CDR3 is 13 amino acids long. Deletions cut 3 bases from V and 2 bases from J, with 7 bases between. CDR3 nucleotides: TGTGCCAGCAGTGAGAACAGGAACTATGGCTACACCTTC. It yields the protein CASSENRNYGYTF.

The chain has TRBV7-9 and TRBJ1-4; 7 nucleotides line up with TRBD1. The length of the CDR3 is 17 residues. Trimming removed 1 base from V and 3 bases from J; junction bases left unmatched: 8. CDR1 SEHNR and CDR2 FQNEAQ come from the germline V gene (reference sequence). The CDR3: CASSLGLQTGPNEKLFF. CDR3 coding DNA: TGTGCCAGCAGCTTAGGACTTCAGACAGGGCCTAATGAAAAACTGTTTTTT.

The V gene is TRBV10-3, the J gene TRBJ2-2; 11 nucleotides agree with TRBD2. Germline trimming cut 7 bases from V and 3 bases from J; bases unmatched to any gene: 10. This CDR3 region has 17 residues. Germline V gene sequence: CDR1 ENHRY, CDR2 SYGVKD. CDR3 loop: CAIKANSGGVDTGELFF. In nucleotides, the CDR3 is TGTGCCATCAAGGCGAATAGCGGGGGGGTGGACACCGGGGAGCTGTTTTTT.

This clone has just a few counts. This rearrangement joins TRBV5-6 to TRBJ1-4, with D possibly TRBD1 on 6 matching bases. This CDR3 is 13 amino acids long. V was clipped by 9 bases and J by 7 bases, with 16 bases between them. CDR1 is SGHDT and CDR2 is YYEEEE in the germline V gene. The CDR3 DNA reads as TGTGCCAATGAGGGGGGGGTTGGTGAAAAACTGTTTTTT. It is translated as CANEGGVGEKLFF.